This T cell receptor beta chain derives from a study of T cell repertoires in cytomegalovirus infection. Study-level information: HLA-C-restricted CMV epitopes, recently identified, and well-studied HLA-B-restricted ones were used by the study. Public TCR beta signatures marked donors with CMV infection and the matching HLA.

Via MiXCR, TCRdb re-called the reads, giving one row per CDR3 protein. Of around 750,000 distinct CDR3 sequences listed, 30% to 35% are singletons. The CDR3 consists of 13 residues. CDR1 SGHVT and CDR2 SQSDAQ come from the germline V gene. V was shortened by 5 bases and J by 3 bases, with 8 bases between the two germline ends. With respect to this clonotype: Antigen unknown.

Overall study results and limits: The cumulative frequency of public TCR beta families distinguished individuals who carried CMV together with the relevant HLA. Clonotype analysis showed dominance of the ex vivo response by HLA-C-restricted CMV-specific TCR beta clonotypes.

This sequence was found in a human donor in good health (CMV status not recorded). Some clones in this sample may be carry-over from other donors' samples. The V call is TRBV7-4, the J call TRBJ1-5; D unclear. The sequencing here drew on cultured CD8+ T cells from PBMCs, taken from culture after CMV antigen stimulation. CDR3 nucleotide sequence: TGTGCCAGCAGCCCGGACCTCAATCAGCCCCAGCATTTT. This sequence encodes CASSPDLNQPQHF.